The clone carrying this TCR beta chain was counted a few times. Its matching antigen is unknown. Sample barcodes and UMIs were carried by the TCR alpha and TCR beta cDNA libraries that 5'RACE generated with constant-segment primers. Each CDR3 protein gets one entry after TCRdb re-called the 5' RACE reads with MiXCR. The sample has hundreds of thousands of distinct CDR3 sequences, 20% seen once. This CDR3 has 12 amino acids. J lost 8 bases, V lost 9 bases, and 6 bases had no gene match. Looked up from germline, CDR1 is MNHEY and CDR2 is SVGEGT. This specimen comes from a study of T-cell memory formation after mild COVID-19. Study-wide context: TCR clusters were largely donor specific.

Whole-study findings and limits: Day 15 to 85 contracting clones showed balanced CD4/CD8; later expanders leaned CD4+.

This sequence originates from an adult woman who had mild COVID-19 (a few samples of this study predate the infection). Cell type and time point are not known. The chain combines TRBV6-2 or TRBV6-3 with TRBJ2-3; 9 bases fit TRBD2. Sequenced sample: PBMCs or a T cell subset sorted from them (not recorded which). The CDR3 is CASSGGRGTQYF. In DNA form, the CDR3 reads TGTGCCAGTAGCGGGGGCCGTGGTACGCAGTATTTT.